This passage covers 25 T cell receptor beta chains from one sample sequenced in a study of blood T cell repertoires in COVID-19. Assay used: immunoSEQ multiplex PCR; TCRdb lists only in-frame clones, some missing. This table holds approximately 300,000 clones, about 87% found once. Sequenced input: PBMCs or T cells enriched from blood (not recorded which). These receptors all come from a woman aged 25 to 45 who had recovered from COVID-19.

The chain joins TRBV13 to TRBJ1-5; maybe TRBD1 (6 bases). Trimming took 0 bases from V and 3 from J, leaving 9 bases between them. The CDR3 is 15 residues long. The V gene's germline CDR1 is PRHDT and CDR2 FYEKMQ (reference sequence). As DNA, the CDR3 is TGTGCCAGCAGCTTAGGCAGGGGTGCCAATCAGCCCCAGCATTTT. Amino acids: CASSLGRGANQPQHF.

In this sample, this clone turned up once. The J gene is TRBJ2-3, the V gene TRBV5-4; TRBD2 matches 13 bases. Germline V CDR1 and CDR2: SGHNT, YYREEE (reference sequence). Unmatched junction bases numbered 11, after V lost 4 bases and J lost 6 bases. The CDR3 runs to 17 residues. In DNA, the CDR3 is TGTGCCAGCAGCCCGCGACTAGCGGGGGGCCTAGCGGATACGCAGTATTTT. It translates to CASSPRLAGGLADTQYF.

The rearrangement links TRBV20-1 to TRBJ2-3, with D perhaps TRBD1 (6 bases). With 3 bases removed from V and 1 base from J, the gap between germline ends came to 17 bases. Germline V gene sequence: CDR1 DFQATT, CDR2 SNEGSKA (reference sequence). This CDR3 has 16 residues. Written as DNA, the CDR3 is TGCAGTGCTAGTTTCCCGCAGGGGTGGGGCACAGATACGCAGTATTTT. This sequence encodes CSASFPQGWGTDTQYF.

The chain combines TRBV21-1 with TRBJ2-1; TRBD2, the D gene given by the table, was not confirmed from the DNA. TRBV21-1 is labeled a pseudogene. The CDR3 is 16 residues long. CDR3 bases: TGTGCCAGCAGCAAAGAAGGCGGGGACTCCTACAATGAGCAGTTCTTC. Its protein product is CASSKEGGDSYNEQFF.

The chain recombines TRBV7-2 with TRBJ1-2, with no clear D. The CDR3 has 13 amino acids. Between the trimmed V and J ends, which lost 1 base and 5 bases, there was a span of 8 bases. The germline CDR1 and CDR2 sequences are SGHTA and FQGNSA. The CDR3 DNA sequence: TGTGCCAGCAGCTTAGGACGGACTTATGGCTACACCTTC. Translating it yields CASSLGRTYGYTF. Based on the CDR3 plus reference TRBV7-2 and TRBJ1-2, the full variable domain is GAGVSQSPSNKVTEKGKDVELRCDPISGHTALYWYRQSLGQGLEFLIYFQGNSAPDKSGLPSDRFSAERTGGSVSTLTIQRTQQEDSAVYLCASSLGRTYGYTFGSGTRLTVV.

The chain has TRBV23-1 and TRBJ1-4; D is perhaps TRBD1 (6 bases). TRBV23-1 is treated as an ORF (open reading frame) with a function not yet certain. This CDR3 region has 15 residues. V gave up 7 bases and J gave up 5 bases, with 17 bases separating them. For the CDR3, the DNA is TGCGCCAGCACTACAACCGGGACACAGAATGAAAAACTGTTTTTT. This translates into CASTTTGTQNEKLFF.

This chain connects TRBV13 to TRBJ2-3; 7 nucleotides align to TRBD1. This CDR3 is built from 14 residues. Germline CDR1 and CDR2: PRHDT and FYEKMQ (reference sequence). V lost 5 bases to trimming and J lost 4 bases; unmatched junction nucleotides: 6. CDR3 protein: CASSVRQGADTQYF. The CDR3 nucleotides are TGTGCCAGCAGCGTTAGACAGGGCGCAGATACGCAGTATTTT.

This sequence joins TRBV15 and TRBJ2-7, with D uncertain. There are 16 residues in the CDR3. Germline CDR1 is LNHNV and CDR2 is YYDKDF (reference sequence). Trimming left V 0 bases short and J 2 bases short, with 14 bases between. CDR3 amino acids: CATSRDGQNLPYEQYF. Here the CDR3 DNA reads TGTGCCACCAGCAGAGATGGGCAGAATCTTCCCTACGAGCAGTACTTC.

The rearrangement uses TRBV6-5 and TRBJ1-2; the D gene is possibly TRBD1 (5 bases). The V end was cut by 6 bases, the J end by 5 bases, with 19 bases between. The germline V gene has CDR1 MNHEY and CDR2 SVGAGI. The CDR3 has 15 residues. The CDR3 DNA reads as TGTGCCAGCAGAACCACCCAGGGTAAATTTTATGGCTACACCTTC. It specifies CASRTTQGKFYGYTF.

This clone occurred once. The rearrangement uses TRBV19 and TRBJ2-1; 10 bases map to TRBD2. Germline CDR1 LNHDA, CDR2 SQIVND (reference sequence). The CDR3 spans 14 residues. Germline trimming cut 4 bases from V and 7 bases from J; bases unmatched to any gene: 4. This CDR3 reads CASSTSGGANEQFF. For the CDR3, the DNA is TGTGCCAGTAGTACCAGCGGGGGGGCAAATGAGCAGTTCTTC.

This rearrangement joins TRBV7-2 to TRBJ1-2, with D possibly TRBD1 on 6 matching bases. Germline V lookup: CDR1 SGHTA, CDR2 FQGNSA. V was pared by 5 bases and J by 5 bases, with 18 bases between. CDR3 length: 15 residues. CDR3 sequence (DNA): TGTGCCAGCAGCCCTAGGGCAGGGGTGGGATATGGCTACACCTTC. Protein product: CASSPRAGVGYGYTF. Full variable domain (rest looked up from reference TRBV7-2 and TRBJ1-2): GAGVSQSPSNKVTEKGKDVELRCDPISGHTALYWYRQSLGQGLEFLIYFQGNSAPDKSGLPSDRFSAERTGGSVSTLTIQRTQQEDSAVYLCASSPRAGVGYGYTFGSGTRLTVV.

The rearrangement links TRBV11-2 to TRBJ1-3, with D possibly TRBD1 on 6 matching bases. CDR1 and CDR2 (germline): SGHAT, FQNNGV. This CDR3 region has 16 residues. Trimming pared 3 bases from V and 1 base from J, leaving 13 bases between. CDR3 protein: CASSFGQTFSGNTIYF. The CDR3 nucleotides are TGTGCCAGCAGCTTCGGACAGACTTTTTCTGGAAACACCATATATTTT.

The V and J genes are TRBV5-1 and TRBJ1-4; D is possibly TRBD1 (6 bases). The germline gives CDR1 SGHRS, CDR2 YFSETQ. The CDR3 length is 14 residues. V shed 5 bases and J shed 8 bases, with 16 bases lying between them. DNA of the CDR3: TGCGCCAGCAGGCTACAGGGTGGCGAGGAAAAACTGTTTTTT. It codes for CASRLQGGEEKLFF.

The chain joins TRBV19 to TRBJ1-2, with 11 bases matching TRBD1. The germline V gene has CDR1 LNHDA and CDR2 SQIVND (reference sequence). V dropped 5 bases and J dropped 5; count of bases not matched to a gene: 10. The length of the CDR3 is 16 residues. This CDR3 reads CASSLLPGQGGYGYTF. The CDR3 DNA sequence: TGTGCCAGTAGTCTTCTTCCGGGACAGGGGGGTTATGGCTACACCTTC.

The V gene is TRBV7-9, the J gene TRBJ1-4, with TRBD1 matching 8 bases. The length of the CDR3 is 15 residues. J was trimmed by 8 bases and V by 4 bases; bases with no gene match: 9. From germline, CDR1 is SEHNR and CDR2 FQNEAQ (reference sequence). CDR3 protein: CASSWGQADGEKLFF. DNA for the CDR3: TGTGCCAGCAGCTGGGGACAGGCTGACGGGGAAAAACTGTTTTTT.

The chain recombines TRBV5-1 with TRBJ1-1; 9 bases align to TRBD1. Germline lookup yields CDR1 SGHRS and CDR2 YFSETQ. CDR3 length: 17 residues. V dropped 3 bases and J dropped 2; count of bases not matched to a gene: 11. The CDR3 DNA follows: TGCGCCAGCAGCTCGATCCCTGAGACAGGGGGAAACACTGAAGCTTTCTTT. This translates into CASSSIPETGGNTEAFF. The whole variable domain, filled in from reference TRBV5-1 and TRBJ1-1, reads KAGVTQTPRYLIKTRGQQVTLSCSPISGHRSVSWYQQTPGQGLQFLFEYFSETQRNKGNFPGRFSGRQFSNSRSEMNVSTLELGDSALYLCASSSIPETGGNTEAFFGQGTRLTVV.

V is TRBV28 and J is TRBJ1-5, with D tentatively TRBD1 (6 bases). V was pared by 6 bases and J by 3 bases, with 18 bases between. The CDR3 length is 16 residues. Germline loops: CDR1 MDHEN, CDR2 SYDVKM. The DNA for the CDR3 is TGTGCCAGCAGGCCCCCACAGGGTCGGGTCAATCAGCCCCAGCATTTT. Protein product: CASRPPQGRVNQPQHF.

V gene TRBV24-1 combines with J gene TRBJ1-3, with 7 positions matching TRBD1. The CDR3 sequence is 14 residues long. Germline assignment: CDR1 KGHDR and CDR2 SFDVKD. The J segment lost 7 bases and the V segment lost 9 bases, leaving 11 bases of the junction unmatched. The CDR3 protein is CATSCKGAWNTIYF. The CDR3 DNA sequence: TGTGCCACCTCCTGCAAGGGGGCATGGAACACCATATATTTT.

V usage is TRBV5-4 and J usage is TRBJ2-1; D gene unclear. The germline CDR1 and CDR2 sequences are SGHNT and YYREEE (reference sequence). Between the trimmed V and J ends, which lost 4 bases and 0 bases, there was a span of 11 bases. This CDR3 is built from 15 residues. CDR3 nucleotide sequence: TGTGCCAGCAGCCCCTTCACGAGCTCCTACAATGAGCAGTTCTTC. Its translation: CASSPFTSSYNEQFF.

The genes are TRBV16 and TRBJ1-4; 8 bases map to TRBD1. Per germline, CDR1 KGHSY and CDR2 FQNENV. The V and J ends lost 2 bases and 7 bases, in that order; junction bases with no gene match: 6. CDR3 size: 15 residues. The CDR3 coding sequence is TGTGCCAGCAGCCAACGGACACAGGGGGGTGAAAAACTGTTTTTT. Translated: CASSQRTQGGEKLFF. Together with reference TRBV16 and TRBJ1-4, the CDR3 gives the full variable domain: GEEVAQTPKHLVRGEGQKAKLYCAPIKGHSYVFWYQQVLKNEFKFLISFQNENVFDETGMPKERFSAKCLPNSPCSLEIQATKLEDSAVYFCASSQRTQGGEKLFFGSGTQLSVL.

The sample holds one count of this clone. This chain connects TRBV11-2 to TRBJ2-5; 9 nucleotides line up with TRBD2. Germline V gene sequence: CDR1 SGHAT, CDR2 FQNNGV. Losses at the gene ends were 1 base for V and 2 bases for J; bases not matched to a gene: 5. This CDR3 comprises 16 residues. DNA of the CDR3: TGTGCCAGCAGCTTAGGGACTAGCGCGACTCAAGAGACCCAGTACTTC. This sequence encodes CASSLGTSATQETQYF.

V usage is TRBV28 and J usage is TRBJ1-2, with D perhaps TRBD1 (5 bases). V lost 5 bases, J lost 8 bases, and 21 bases lay in between. Germline loops: CDR1 MDHEN, CDR2 SYDVKM. The CDR3 has 15 amino acids. The CDR3 nucleotides read TGTGCCAGCAGTCTTCAGGGTAACCTATTCTGGGGCTACACCTTC. Translating it yields CASSLQGNLFWGYTF.

The chain links TRBV27 to TRBJ1-2, with 10 bases fitting TRBD1. Germline values: CDR1 MNHEY, CDR2 SMNVEV (reference sequence). Unmatched junction bases numbered 7, after V lost 2 bases and J lost 4 bases. This CDR3 is built from 16 residues. In DNA, the CDR3 is TGTGCCAGCAGTTTAAACTTCGGGACAGGGGCCTATGGCTACACCTTC. Protein product: CASSLNFGTGAYGYTF.

This clone has only a few counts. The chain links TRBV10-1 to TRBJ1-2; D ambiguous. The CDR3 totals 17 residues. Trimming took off 6 bases at V and 6 bases at J, with 26 bases between the two ends. The germline gives CDR1 WNHNN, CDR2 SYGVQD (reference sequence). Here the CDR3 reads CASSGPGRGRYYDGYTF. The CDR3 DNA sequence: TGCGCCAGCAGCGGGCCCGGGCGTGGGAGGTACTATGATGGCTACACCTTC.

The rearrangement links TRBV5-8 to TRBJ2-6, with D perhaps TRBD2 (5 bases). The germline V and J ends were trimmed by 4 bases and 0 bases, with 8 bases remaining between them. Per germline, CDR1 SGHTS and CDR2 YDEGEE. This CDR3 region has 15 residues. The CDR3 DNA is TGTGCCAGCAGCCACGGGAACTCTGGGGCCAACGTCCTGACTTTC. Amino acid sequence: CASSHGNSGANVLTF. The variable domain in full, with the rest retrieved from reference TRBV5-8 and TRBJ2-6, is EAGVTQSPTHLIKTRGQQATLRCSPISGHTSVYWYQQALGLGLQFLLWYDEGEERNRGNFPPRFSGRQFPNYSSELNVNALELEDSALYLCASSHGNSGANVLTFGAGSRLTVL.